This section outlines one T cell receptor (beta chain) sequence together with its context. Its antigen is not identified. The V and J ends lost 4 bases and 1 base respectively, with 5 bases between them. Germline CDR1 and CDR2: SQVTM and ANQGSEA. The CDR3 covers 12 residues. The sample comes from a study of cytomegalovirus exposure and HLA in healthy donors. Study-wide results and limits: A later analysis linked a missense variant in DCLRE1C to the trimming of TCR beta V and J genes. Reportedly, TCR beta sequences accurately predicted HLA-A and HLA-B alleles in most subjects. In an earlier analysis, most TCR beta V segments were productive about 87% or about 30% of the time.

PCR employed 60 Vbeta and 13 Jbeta primers. Per the original methods: An analysis that came later counted 60 million to 80 million unique TCR beta chains, approximately 10 million shared. Assay: immunoSEQ multiplex PCR; the TCRdb copy retains only in-frame clones and omits some. V, J and clone size reflect that table, while D and trimming were determined from the DNA. This table has about 120,000 clones, 10% to 13% appearing once. The sample consisted of PBMCs. The sequence came from a woman in her late teens or twenties in good health and CMV-seropositive. The chain recombines TRBV29-1 with TRBJ1-5; D unclear. For the CDR3, the DNA is TGCAGCGTTGGCGGGAGCAATCAGCCCCAGCATTTT. This codes for CSVGGSNQPQHF.